These T cell receptor beta chains were read from a single sample in a study of T cells after yellow fever vaccination. TCRdb independently ran MiXCR on the 5' RACE reads; one entry per CDR3 protein. Among approximately 550,000 distinct CDR3 sequences listed, 15% to 20% were seen once. The sequencing here drew on PBMCs, taken 15 days after the yellow fever booster vaccination. Receptors originate from a man aged 30-40 years who received the YFV17D yellow fever vaccine. CDR3s include the opening cysteine and the closing phenylalanine or tryptophan. A D gene is named only where the DNA matches it firmly. Clone size is not always given. Where it is, it says once, few, many or a class for expanded clones.

v_call	clone_size	j_call	d_call	cdr3_nt	cdr3_aa
TRBV28	.	TRBJ2-1	.	TGTGCCAGCAGTGCGGCGGGGGCGACGTGGGGTGAGCAGTTCTTC	CASSAAGATWGEQFF
TRBV5-1	few	TRBJ2-2	TRBD1	TGCGCCAGCAGCCGGGGGACAGGGGGTGAAAGAACCGGGGAGCTGTTTTTT	CASSRGTGGERTGELFF
TRBV10-2	.	TRBJ2-7	.	TGCGCCAGCAGTGAGGGGCGGAACTACGAGCAGTACTTC	CASSEGRNYEQYF
TRBV20-1	.	TRBJ1-5	TRBD1	TGCAGTGCTGCGCAGGGGGCAGGTCGTCAGCCCCAGCATTTT	CSAAQGAGRQPQHF
TRBV20-1	few	TRBJ1-2	.	TGCAGTGCTAGAGCCCCACTGGGGCGTGCGGGACGTACAATCCATGGCTACACCTTC	CSARAPLGRAGRTIHGYTF
TRBV25-1	.	TRBJ2-1	TRBD2	TGTGCCAGCAGTGATGGCGGGAGAAGGAATGAGCAGTTCTTC	CASSDGGRRNEQFF
TRBV29-1	few	TRBJ2-2	TRBD1	TGCAGCGTCCACGACAGCCAGGGGGCGGGGGAGCTGTTTTTT	CSVHDSQGAGELFF
TRBV7-8	few	TRBJ2-5	.	TGTGCCAGCAGCTTAGAGAGAAACCTCCTCTTCCCTCTTGGGTCTGAGACCCAGTACTTC	CASSLERNLLFPLGSETQYF
TRBV7-7	.	TRBJ2-2	.	TGTGCTAGCAGCTTAAAACCCGGGGGTGGTTCCGGGGAGCTGTTTTTT	CASSLKPGGGSGELFF
TRBV12-3/TRBV12-4	few	TRBJ2-7	.	TGTGCCAGCAGTCGGGGCAGCCCATCCTACGAGCAGTACTTC	CASSRGSPSYEQYF
TRBV19	.	TRBJ2-2	.	TGTGCCAGTGCCGAAACTGGGGGCCCGAACACCGGGGAGCTGTTTTTT	CASAETGGPNTGELFF
TRBV19	.	TRBJ2-7	.	TGTGCCAGTAGTTTCCGGGACCTTACCTACGAGCAGTACTTC	CASSFRDLTYEQYF
TRBV12-3/TRBV12-4	few	TRBJ2-1	.	TGTGCCAGCAGATCACAGATGGGACAGTTCTTC	CASRSQMGQFF
TRBV29-1	.	TRBJ2-1	.	TGCAGCGTTGGAGGGTTTTCGACCGAGCAGTTCTTC	CSVGGFSTEQFF
TRBV28	few	TRBJ2-2	TRBD1	TGTGCCAGCAGTTCAAATGACAGGGACACCGGGGAGCTGTTTTTT	CASSSNDRDTGELFF
TRBV2	.	TRBJ2-3	TRBD1	TGTGCCAGCTCACCACTGGACAGGAATACAGATACGCAGTATTTT	CASSPLDRNTDTQYF
TRBV28	few	TRBJ1-2	TRBD1	TGTGCCAGCAGTGTGGACAGGGTCGGCTACACCTTC	CASSVDRVGYTF
TRBV4-3	few	TRBJ1-6	TRBD1	TGCGCCAGCAGCCAGGCCTGGACAGGGGGATCACCCCTCCACTTT	CASSQAWTGGSPLHF
TRBV5-1	few	TRBJ2-1	.	TGCGCCAGCAGGTTCCAACAGACCTCCTACAATGAGCAGTTCTTC	CASRFQQTSYNEQFF
TRBV7-2	.	TRBJ2-7	.	TGTGCCAGCAGCCTGAGACAGCCCGAGCAGTACTTC	CASSLRQPEQYF
TRBV4-3	.	TRBJ1-4	.	TGCGCCAGCAGCCAAGAATACCTTAATGAAAAACTGTTTTTT	CASSQEYLNEKLFF
TRBV3-1	.	TRBJ2-5	.	TGTGCCAGCAGTCCGGACAGCAAACAAGAGACCCAGTACTTC	CASSPDSKQETQYF
TRBV20-1	.	TRBJ1-1	.	TGCAGTGCTAGAGATTCCGGGGCAGGGCAGCTCGAAGCTTTCTTT	CSARDSGAGQLEAFF
TRBV4-3	.	TRBJ2-7	.	TGCGCCAGCAGCCAAGATTGGGGGAGGGAGCAGTACTTC	CASSQDWGREQYF
TRBV12-3/TRBV12-4	.	TRBJ2-1	.	TGTGCCAGCAGACAACAGGTTTCCTACAATGAGCAGTTCTTC	CASRQQVSYNEQFF
TRBV29-1	.	TRBJ2-2	.	TGCAGCGCCAGCGCAACCGGGGAGCTGTTTTTT	CSASATGELFF
TRBV5-1	.	TRBJ2-2	TRBD1	TGCGCCAGCAGCCGCGGGACAGGGGAATCGGGGGAGCTGTTTTTT	CASSRGTGESGELFF
TRBV5-5	.	TRBJ1-3	.	TGTGCCAGCAGCTTGTACCTCTCTGGAAACACCATATATTTT	CASSLYLSGNTIYF
TRBV11-3	.	TRBJ1-1	.	TGTGCCAGCAGCTTAGATTCGGGGAGTGAAGCTTTCTTT	CASSLDSGSEAFF
TRBV5-1	.	TRBJ2-6	.	TGCGCCAGCAGCTTGGGTCGGACAGTGCCTGGGGCCAACGTCCTGACTTTC	CASSLGRTVPGANVLTF
TRBV7-9	.	TRBJ2-1	TRBD2	TGTGCCAGCAGCTTAGCTAGCGGGATTAATGAGCAGTTCTTC	CASSLASGINEQFF
TRBV6-2/TRBV6-3	.	TRBJ2-1	TRBD2	TGTACCAGTGCCCCCTGGGCTAGCGGGAGGCAGGACGGAGAGCAGTTCTTC	CTSAPWASGRQDGEQFF
TRBV28	.	TRBJ2-7	.	TGTGCCAGCAGTTTTGAGGGCTACGAGCAGTACTTC	CASSFEGYEQYF
TRBV14	.	TRBJ2-1	TRBD2	TGTGCCAGCAACGATTTAGCGGGAGAGCAGTTCTTC	CASNDLAGEQFF
TRBV11-2	few	TRBJ2-2	.	TGTGCCAGCAGGAAAGTACTAGTAGAGAACACCGGGGAGCTGTTTTTT	CASRKVLVENTGELFF
TRBV13	few	TRBJ2-1	TRBD1	TGTGCCAGCAGCGTACGGGACAGGGGATACAATGAGCAGTTCTTC	CASSVRDRGYNEQFF
TRBV2	.	TRBJ2-5	TRBD2	TGTGCCACCGGGACTAGTCATGCCCCAGAGACCCAGTACTTC	CATGTSHAPETQYF
TRBV19	few	TRBJ2-3	TRBD2	TGTGCCAGTAGTATGTTGACCTCGGGAGGGGGCACAGATACGCAGTATTTT	CASSMLTSGGGTDTQYF
TRBV11-2	many	TRBJ2-5	.	TGTGCCAGCAGTCGATCCACCGGGACGGCCCAAAACGCCCAGTACTTC	CASSRSTGTAQNAQYF
TRBV10-3	.	TRBJ1-1	TRBD1	TGTGCCATCAGTGGGGACAGACCAGAAGCTTTCTTT	CAISGDRPEAFF
TRBV12-5	.	TRBJ1-2	TRBD1	TGTGCTAGTGGTTTGGACGCCGGGACAGGGGATCGCTATGGCTACACCTTC	CASGLDAGTGDRYGYTF
TRBV7-3	few	TRBJ2-7	.	TGTGCCAGCAGCACTAGGGCAGGTGGTGAGCAGTACTTC	CASSTRAGGEQYF
TRBV12-3/TRBV12-4	few	TRBJ2-1	.	TGTGCCAGCAGTTCTGACGCCGCTATCTTCAATGAGCAGTTCTTC	CASSSDAAIFNEQFF
TRBV7-9	few	TRBJ2-7	.	TGTGCCAGCAGTTCGACCCGGGACCGCCTGGTGTGGGAGCAGTACTTC	CASSSTRDRLVWEQYF
TRBV20-1	few	TRBJ2-1	.	TGCAGTGCTAGTGTTTTCTCTAGCGCGTACAATGAGCAGTTCTTC	CSASVFSSAYNEQFF
TRBV2	few	TRBJ1-2	TRBD1	TGTGCCAGCATCCAACAGGGGGCGCAGGGCTACACCTTC	CASIQQGAQGYTF
TRBV12-3/TRBV12-4	.	TRBJ2-3	.	TGTGCCAGCAGTTTAGGTTGGGCAGGACACACAGATACGCAGTATTTT	CASSLGWAGHTDTQYF
TRBV5-1	few	TRBJ2-3	TRBD2	TGCGCCAGCAGCTCCGCGGGAGGCACAGATACGCAGTATTTT	CASSSAGGTDTQYF
TRBV20-1	.	TRBJ1-5	.	TGCAGTGCTGGGCGTGGGTTATCAGGGTATCAGCCCCAGCATTTT	CSAGRGLSGYQPQHF
TRBV20-1	few	TRBJ2-5	TRBD2	TGCAGCGGACTAGCGGGAGAGACCCAGTACTTC	CSGLAGETQYF
TRBV3-1	few	TRBJ2-4	.	TGTGCCAGCAGCTCCCTCACAGGGAGCGGTAACATTCAGTACTTC	CASSSLTGSGNIQYF
TRBV5-1	.	TRBJ2-7	.	TGCGCCAGCAGCATATCCGGGACACCATACGAGCAGTACTTC	CASSISGTPYEQYF
TRBV18	.	TRBJ2-1	TRBD1	TGTGCCAGCTCACCAGGGACAGGGGTCAATGAGCAGTTCTTC	CASSPGTGVNEQFF
TRBV23-1	few	TRBJ2-3	.	TGCGCCAGCAGTAGGCGTTTCAATACGCAGTATTTT	CASSRRFNTQYF
TRBV7-2	.	TRBJ2-5	TRBD1	TGTGCCAGCAGCCGTACCCGACAGGGGGTTTCGGGCCAGTACTTC	CASSRTRQGVSGQYF